This T cell receptor beta chain is drawn from a study of monozygotic twins with inflammatory bowel disease. Study-wide results and limits: On the inverse Simpson index, IBD patients scored lower for TCRbeta diversity than healthy co-twins. Heterogeneous immunosuppressive treatment regimens may have introduced variability into patient repertoires.

It was from whole blood, with no T cell sorting, that total RNA was isolated. CDR1 SGHRS and CDR2 YFSETQ come from the germline V gene. The CDR3 is 15 amino acids. Through template switching, UMIs that included a 6-nucleotide sample barcode were added. From its re-call of the 5' RACE reads, TCRdb lists each CDR3 protein once, without DNA. The sample's table shows 150,000 to 200,000 distinct CDR3 sequences. Concerning this clonotype: No antigen is known for it.

Sequences were obtained from blood. J is TRBJ2-2 and V is TRBV5-1. The sequence was obtained from a human donor with ulcerative colitis or Crohn's disease, or a healthy co-twin of an affected twin (not recorded which). CDR3 loop: CASSLEMMKTGELFF.